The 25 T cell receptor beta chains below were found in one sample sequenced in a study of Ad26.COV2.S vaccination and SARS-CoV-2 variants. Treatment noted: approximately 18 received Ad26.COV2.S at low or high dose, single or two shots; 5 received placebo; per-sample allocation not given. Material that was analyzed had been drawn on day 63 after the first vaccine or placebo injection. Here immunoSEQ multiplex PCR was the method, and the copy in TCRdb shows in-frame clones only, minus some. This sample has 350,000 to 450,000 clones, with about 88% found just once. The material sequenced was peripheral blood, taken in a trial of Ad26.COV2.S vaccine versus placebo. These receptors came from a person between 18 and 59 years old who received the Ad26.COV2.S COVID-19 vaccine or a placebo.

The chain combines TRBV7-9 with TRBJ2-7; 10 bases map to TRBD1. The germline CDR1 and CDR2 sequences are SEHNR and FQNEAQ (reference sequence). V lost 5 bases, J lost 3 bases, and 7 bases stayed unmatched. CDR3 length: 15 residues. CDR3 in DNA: TGTGCCAGCAGCCCTCTAGGGACAGGGGACTACGAGCAGTACTTC. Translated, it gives CASSPLGTGDYEQYF.

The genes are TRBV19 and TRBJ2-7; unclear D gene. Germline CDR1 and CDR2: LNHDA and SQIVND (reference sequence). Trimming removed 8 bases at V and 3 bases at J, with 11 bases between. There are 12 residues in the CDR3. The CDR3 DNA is TGTGCCAGTGATAAGCAGGTCTACGAGCAGTACTTC. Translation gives CASDKQVYEQYF.

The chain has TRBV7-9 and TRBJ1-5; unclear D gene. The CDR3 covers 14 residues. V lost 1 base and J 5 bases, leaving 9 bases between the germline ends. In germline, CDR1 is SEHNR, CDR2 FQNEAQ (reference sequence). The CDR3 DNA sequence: TGTGCCAGCAGCTTAGGTGGAGGACATCAGCCCCAGCATTTT. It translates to CASSLGGGHQPQHF.

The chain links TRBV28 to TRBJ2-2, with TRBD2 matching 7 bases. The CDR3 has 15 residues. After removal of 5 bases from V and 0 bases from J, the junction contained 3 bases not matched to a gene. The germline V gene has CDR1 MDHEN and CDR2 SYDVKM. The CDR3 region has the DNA TGTGCCAGCAGTACGGGAGGAACGAACACCGGGGAGCTGTTTTTT. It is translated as CASSTGGTNTGELFF.

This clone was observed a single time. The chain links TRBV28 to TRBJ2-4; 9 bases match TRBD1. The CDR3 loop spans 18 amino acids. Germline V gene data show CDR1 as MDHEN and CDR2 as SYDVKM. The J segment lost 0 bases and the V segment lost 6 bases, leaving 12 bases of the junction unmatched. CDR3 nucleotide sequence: TGTGCCAGCAGACCAACGGGACAGGGTTCCGTAGCCAAAAACATTCAGTACTTC. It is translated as CASRPTGQGSVAKNIQYF.

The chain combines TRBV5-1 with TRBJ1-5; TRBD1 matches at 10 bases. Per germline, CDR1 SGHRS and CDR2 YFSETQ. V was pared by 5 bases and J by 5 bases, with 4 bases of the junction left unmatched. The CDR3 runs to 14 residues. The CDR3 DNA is TGCGCCAGCAGACCCGGGACAGGGGATCAGCCCCAGCATTTT. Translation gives CASRPGTGDQPQHF.

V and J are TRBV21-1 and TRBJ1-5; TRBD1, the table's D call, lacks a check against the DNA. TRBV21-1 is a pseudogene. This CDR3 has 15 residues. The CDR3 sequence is CASSMKDRLIQPQHF. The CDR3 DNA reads TGTGCCAGCAGCATGAAGGACAGGCTTATTCAGCCCCAGCATTTT.

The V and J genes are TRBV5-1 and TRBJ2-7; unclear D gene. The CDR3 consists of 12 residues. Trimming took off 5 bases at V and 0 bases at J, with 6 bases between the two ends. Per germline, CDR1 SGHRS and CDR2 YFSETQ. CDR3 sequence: CASRGSSYEQYF. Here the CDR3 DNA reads TGCGCCAGCAGGGGAAGCTCCTACGAGCAGTACTTC.

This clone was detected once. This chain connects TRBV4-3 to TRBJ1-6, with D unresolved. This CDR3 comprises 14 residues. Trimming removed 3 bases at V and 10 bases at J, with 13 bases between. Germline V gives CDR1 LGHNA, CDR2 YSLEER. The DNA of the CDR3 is TGCGCCAGCAGCCACTCCCGGGTAGACTCACCCCTCCACTTT. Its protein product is CASSHSRVDSPLHF.

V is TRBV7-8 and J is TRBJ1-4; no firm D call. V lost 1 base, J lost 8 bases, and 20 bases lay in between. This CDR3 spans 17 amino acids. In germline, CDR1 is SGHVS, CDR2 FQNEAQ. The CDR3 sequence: CASSLGKAGRLGEKLFF. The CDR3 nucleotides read TGTGCCAGCAGCTTAGGCAAGGCGGGCAGGCTGGGGGAAAAACTGTTTTTT.

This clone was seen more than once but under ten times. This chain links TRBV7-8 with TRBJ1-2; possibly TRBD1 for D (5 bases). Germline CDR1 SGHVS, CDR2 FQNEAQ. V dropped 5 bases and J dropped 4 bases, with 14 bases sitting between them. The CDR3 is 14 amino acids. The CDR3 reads CASSEPGTGYGYTF. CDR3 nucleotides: TGTGCCAGCAGCGAGCCCGGGACGGGCTATGGCTACACCTTC.

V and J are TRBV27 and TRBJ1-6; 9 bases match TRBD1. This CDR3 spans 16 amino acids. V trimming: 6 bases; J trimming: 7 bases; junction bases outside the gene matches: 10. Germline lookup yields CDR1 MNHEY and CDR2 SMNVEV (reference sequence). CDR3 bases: TGTGCCAGCAGGGACCGGGACAGGGCTACAAATTCACCCCTCCACTTT. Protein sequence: CASRDRDRATNSPLHF.

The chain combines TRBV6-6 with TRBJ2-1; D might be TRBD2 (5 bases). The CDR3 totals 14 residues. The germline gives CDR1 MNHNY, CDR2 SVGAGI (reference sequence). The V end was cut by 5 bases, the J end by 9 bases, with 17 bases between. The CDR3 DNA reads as TGTGCCAGCAGTCCGCCAGTAGCGCCCAGTGAGCAGTTCTTC. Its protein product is CASSPPVAPSEQFF.

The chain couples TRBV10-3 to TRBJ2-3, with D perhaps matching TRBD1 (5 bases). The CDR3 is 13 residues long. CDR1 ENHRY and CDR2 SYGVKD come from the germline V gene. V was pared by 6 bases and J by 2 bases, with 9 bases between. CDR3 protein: CAISQDNTDTQYF. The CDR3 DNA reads TGTGCCATCAGCCAGGACAACACAGATACGCAGTATTTT.

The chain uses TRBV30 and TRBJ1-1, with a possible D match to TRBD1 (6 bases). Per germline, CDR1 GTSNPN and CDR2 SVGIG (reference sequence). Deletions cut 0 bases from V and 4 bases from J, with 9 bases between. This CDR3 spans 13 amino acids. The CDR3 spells CAWSVQGVTEAFF. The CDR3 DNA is TGTGCCTGGAGTGTACAGGGCGTCACTGAAGCTTTCTTT.

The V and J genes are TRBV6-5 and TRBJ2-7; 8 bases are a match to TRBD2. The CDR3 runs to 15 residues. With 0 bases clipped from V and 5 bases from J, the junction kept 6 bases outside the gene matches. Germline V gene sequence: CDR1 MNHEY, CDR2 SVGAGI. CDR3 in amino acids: CASSYSISGTNEQYF. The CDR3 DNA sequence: TGTGCCAGCAGTTACTCGATTAGCGGGACGAACGAGCAGTACTTC.

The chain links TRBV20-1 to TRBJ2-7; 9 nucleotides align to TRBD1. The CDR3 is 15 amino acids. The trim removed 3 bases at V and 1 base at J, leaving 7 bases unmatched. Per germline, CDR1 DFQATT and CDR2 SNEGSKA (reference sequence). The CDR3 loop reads CSASPLTGGSYEQYF. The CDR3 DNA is TGCAGTGCTAGTCCCTTGACAGGGGGATCCTACGAGCAGTACTTC.

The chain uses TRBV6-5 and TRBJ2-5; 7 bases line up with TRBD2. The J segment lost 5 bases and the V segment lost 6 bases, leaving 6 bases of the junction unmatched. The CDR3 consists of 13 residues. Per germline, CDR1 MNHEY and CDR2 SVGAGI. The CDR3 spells CASSPGGAETQYF. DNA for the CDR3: TGTGCCAGCAGCCCGGGGGGTGCCGAGACCCAGTACTTC.

CDR3 loop: CASSSLGTSGKTLTDTQYF. The CDR3 coding sequence is TGTGCCAGCAGTTCCCTCGGGACTAGCGGGAAGACCCTCACAGATACGCAGTATTTT. The V call is TRBV28, the J call TRBJ2-3, with TRBD2 matching 13 bases. Trimming removed 4 bases from V and 2 bases from J; junction bases left unmatched: 12. Germline CDR1 reads MDHEN; CDR2 reads SYDVKM. This CDR3 region has 19 residues.

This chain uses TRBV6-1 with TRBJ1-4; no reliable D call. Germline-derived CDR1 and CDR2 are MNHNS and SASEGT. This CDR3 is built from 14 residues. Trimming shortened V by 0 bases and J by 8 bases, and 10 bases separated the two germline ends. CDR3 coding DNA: TGTGCCAGCAGTGAAGCGAGGGTTCGGGAAAAACTGTTTTTT. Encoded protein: CASSEARVREKLFF.

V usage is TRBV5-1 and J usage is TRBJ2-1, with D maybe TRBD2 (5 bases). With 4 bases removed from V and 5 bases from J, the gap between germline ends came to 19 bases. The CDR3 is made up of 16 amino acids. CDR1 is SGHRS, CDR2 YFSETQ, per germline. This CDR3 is CASSLLPEGTNNEQFF. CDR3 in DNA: TGCGCCAGCAGCCTCTTGCCCGAGGGAACTAACAATGAGCAGTTCTTC. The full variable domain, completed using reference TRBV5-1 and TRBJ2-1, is KAGVTQTPRYLIKTRGQQVTLSCSPISGHRSVSWYQQTPGQGLQFLFEYFSETQRNKGNFPGRFSGRQFSNSRSEMNVSTLELGDSALYLCASSLLPEGTNNEQFFGPGTRLTVL.

The CDR3 region is CASRRGGIGNQPQHF. The CDR3 nucleotides read TGTGCCAGCAGAAGAGGGGGGATTGGCAATCAGCCCCAGCATTTT. The chain carries TRBV27 and TRBJ1-5, with D perhaps TRBD1 (6 bases). Germline CDR1 and CDR2: MNHEY and SMNVEV (reference sequence). The V end was cut by 6 bases, the J end by 2 bases, with 14 bases between. CDR3 length: 15 amino acids.

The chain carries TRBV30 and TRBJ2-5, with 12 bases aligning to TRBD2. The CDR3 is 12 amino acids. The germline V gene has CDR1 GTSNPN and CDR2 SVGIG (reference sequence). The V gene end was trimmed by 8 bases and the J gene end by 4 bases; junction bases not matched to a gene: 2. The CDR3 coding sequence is TGTGCCCTAGCGGGAGGGCCAGAGACCCAGTACTTC. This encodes CALAGGPETQYF. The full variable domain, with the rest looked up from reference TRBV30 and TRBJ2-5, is SQTIHQWPATLVQPVGSPLSLECTVEGTSNPNLYWYRQAAGRGLQLLFYSVGIGQISSEVPQNLSASRPQDRQFILSSKKLLLSDSGFYLCALAGGPETQYFGPGTRLLVL.

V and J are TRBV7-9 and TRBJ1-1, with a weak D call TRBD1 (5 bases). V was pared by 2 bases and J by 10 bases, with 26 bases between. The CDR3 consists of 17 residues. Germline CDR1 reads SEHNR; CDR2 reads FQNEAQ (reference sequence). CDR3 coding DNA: TGTGCCAGCAGCTTACTGGGGCAGGGCATAGACGAGAAGCGAGCTTTCTTT. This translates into CASSLLGQGIDEKRAFF. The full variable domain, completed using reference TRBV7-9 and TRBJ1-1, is DTGVSQNPRHKITKRGQNVTFRCDPISEHNRLYWYRQTLGQGPEFLTYFQNEAQLEKSRLLSDRFSAERPKGSFSTLEIQRTEQGDSAMYLCASSLLGQGIDEKRAFFGQGTRLTVV.

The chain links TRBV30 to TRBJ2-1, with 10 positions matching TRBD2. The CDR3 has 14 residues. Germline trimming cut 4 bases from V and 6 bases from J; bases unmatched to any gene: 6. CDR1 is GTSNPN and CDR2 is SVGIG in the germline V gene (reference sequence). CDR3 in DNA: TGTGCCTGGAATATCGGACTAGCGGCCAATGAGCAGTTCTTC. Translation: CAWNIGLAANEQFF. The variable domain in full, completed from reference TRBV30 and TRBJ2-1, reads SQTIHQWPATLVQPVGSPLSLECTVEGTSNPNLYWYRQAAGRGLQLLFYSVGIGQISSEVPQNLSASRPQDRQFILSSKKLLLSDSGFYLCAWNIGLAANEQFFGPGTRLTVL.